The sequence of this T cell receptor (beta chain) was determined in a study of blood T cell repertoires in COVID-19. Study-wide background: Spain, Italy and the United States supplied samples that represented acute and convalescent COVID-19. PBMCs, B-cell-depleted T cells, or T cells were the source of the cDNA or gDNA that made up the material.

Germline V CDR1 and CDR2: MNHEY, SMNVEV (reference sequence). The V segment lost 5 bases and the J segment 2 bases; nucleotides outside the gene matches: 4. The CDR3 spans 16 residues. Per the original methods: By means of reference gene primer amplification, nucleated cell counts were estimated. Data came from immunoSEQ multiplex PCR; TCRdb stores just in-frame clones and leaves some out. V, J and clone size were drawn from that table, and D and trimming were deduced from the DNA. The table lists approximately 150,000 clones, approximately 85% of them singletons. The TCR originated in a man aged 35 to 55 with acute or convalescent COVID-19. Sequences were obtained from peripheral blood. V is TRBV27 and J is TRBJ2-2; 11 nucleotides agree with TRBD2. The CDR3 loop reads CASSELAGENTGELFF. The CDR3 DNA is TGTGCCAGCAGTGAACTAGCGGGGGAAAACACCGGGGAGCTGTTTTTT.